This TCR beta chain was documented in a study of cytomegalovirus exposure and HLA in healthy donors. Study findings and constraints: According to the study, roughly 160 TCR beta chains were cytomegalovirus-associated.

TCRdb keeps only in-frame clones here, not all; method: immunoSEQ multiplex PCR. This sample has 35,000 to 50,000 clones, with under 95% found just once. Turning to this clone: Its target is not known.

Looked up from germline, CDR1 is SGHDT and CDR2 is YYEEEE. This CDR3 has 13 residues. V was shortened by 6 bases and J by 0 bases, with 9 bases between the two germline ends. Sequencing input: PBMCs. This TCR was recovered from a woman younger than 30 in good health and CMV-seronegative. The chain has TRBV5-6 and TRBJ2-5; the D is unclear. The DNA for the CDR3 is TGTGCCAGCACGTGGCAGAACCAAGAGACCCAGTACTTC. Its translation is CASTWQNQETQYF. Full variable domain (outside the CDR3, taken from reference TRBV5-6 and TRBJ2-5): DAGVTQSPTHLIKTRGQQVTLRCSPKSGHDTVSWYQQALGQGPQFIFQYYEEEERQRGNFPDRFSGHQFPNYSSELNVNALLLGDSALYLCASTWQNQETQYFGPGTRLLVL.